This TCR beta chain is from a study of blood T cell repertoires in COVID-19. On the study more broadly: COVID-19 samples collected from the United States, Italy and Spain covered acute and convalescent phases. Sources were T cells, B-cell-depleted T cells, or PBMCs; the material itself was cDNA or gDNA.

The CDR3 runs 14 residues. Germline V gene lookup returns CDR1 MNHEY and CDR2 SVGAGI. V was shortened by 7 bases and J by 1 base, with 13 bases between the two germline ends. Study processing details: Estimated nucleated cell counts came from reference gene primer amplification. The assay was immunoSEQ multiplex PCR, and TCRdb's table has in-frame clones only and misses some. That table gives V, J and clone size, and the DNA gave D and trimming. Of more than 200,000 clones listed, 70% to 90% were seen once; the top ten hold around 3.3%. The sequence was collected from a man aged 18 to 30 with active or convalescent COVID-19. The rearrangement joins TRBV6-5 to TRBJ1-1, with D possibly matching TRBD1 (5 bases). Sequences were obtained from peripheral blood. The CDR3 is CASTENGGNTEAFF. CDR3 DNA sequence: TGTGCCAGCACCGAAAACGGGGGGAACACTGAAGCTTTCTTT.